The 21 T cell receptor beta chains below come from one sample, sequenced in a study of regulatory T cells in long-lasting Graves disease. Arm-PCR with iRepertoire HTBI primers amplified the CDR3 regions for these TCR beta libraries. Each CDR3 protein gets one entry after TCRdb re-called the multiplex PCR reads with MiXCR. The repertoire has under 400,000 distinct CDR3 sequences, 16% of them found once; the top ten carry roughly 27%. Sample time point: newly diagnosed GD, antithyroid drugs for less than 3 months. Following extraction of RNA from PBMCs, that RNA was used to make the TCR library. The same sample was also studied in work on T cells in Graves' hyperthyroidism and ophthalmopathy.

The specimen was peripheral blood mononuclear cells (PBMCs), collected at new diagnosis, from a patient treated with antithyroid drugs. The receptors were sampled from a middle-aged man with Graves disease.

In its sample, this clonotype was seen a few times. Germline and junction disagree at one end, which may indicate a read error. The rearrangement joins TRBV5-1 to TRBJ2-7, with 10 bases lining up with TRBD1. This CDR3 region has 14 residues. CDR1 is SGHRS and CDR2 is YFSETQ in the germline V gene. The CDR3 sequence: CASSEGQGRYEQYF. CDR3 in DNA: TGTGCCAGCAGCGAGGGACAGGGGAGGTACGAGCAGTACTTC.

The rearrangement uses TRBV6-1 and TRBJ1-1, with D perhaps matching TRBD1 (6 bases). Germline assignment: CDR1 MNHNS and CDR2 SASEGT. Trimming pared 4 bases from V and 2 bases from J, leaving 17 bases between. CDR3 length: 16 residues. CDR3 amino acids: CASSGAQGGVNTEAFF. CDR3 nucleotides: TGTGCCAGCAGTGGGGCACAGGGCGGGGTAAACACTGAAGCTTTCTTT.

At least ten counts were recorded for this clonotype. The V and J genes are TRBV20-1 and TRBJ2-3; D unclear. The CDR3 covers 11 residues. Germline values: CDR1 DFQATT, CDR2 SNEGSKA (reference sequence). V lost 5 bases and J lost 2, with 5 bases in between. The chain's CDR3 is CSARNTDTQYF. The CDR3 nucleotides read TGCAGTGCTCGGAACACAGATACGCAGTATTTT.

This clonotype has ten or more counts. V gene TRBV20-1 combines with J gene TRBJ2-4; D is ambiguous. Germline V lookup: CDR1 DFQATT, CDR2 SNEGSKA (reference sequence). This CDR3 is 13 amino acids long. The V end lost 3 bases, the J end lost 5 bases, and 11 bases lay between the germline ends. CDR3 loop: CSASHLIQNIQYF. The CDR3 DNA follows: TGCAGTGCTAGTCATCTAATCCAAAACATTCAGTACTTC.

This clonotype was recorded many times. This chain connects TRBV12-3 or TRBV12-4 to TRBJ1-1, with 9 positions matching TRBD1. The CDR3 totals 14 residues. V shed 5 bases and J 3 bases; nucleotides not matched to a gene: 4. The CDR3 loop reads CASSHRGPHTEAFF. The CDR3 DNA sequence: TGTGCCAGCAGTCACAGGGGGCCGCACACTGAAGCTTTCTTT.

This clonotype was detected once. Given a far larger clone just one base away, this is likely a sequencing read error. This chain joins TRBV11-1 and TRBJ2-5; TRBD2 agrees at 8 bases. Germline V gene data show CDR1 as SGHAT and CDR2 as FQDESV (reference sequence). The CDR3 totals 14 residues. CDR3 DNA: TGCGCCAGCAGCCCGGGACTAGTGATGGAGACCCAGTACTTC. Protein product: CASSPGLVMETQYF.

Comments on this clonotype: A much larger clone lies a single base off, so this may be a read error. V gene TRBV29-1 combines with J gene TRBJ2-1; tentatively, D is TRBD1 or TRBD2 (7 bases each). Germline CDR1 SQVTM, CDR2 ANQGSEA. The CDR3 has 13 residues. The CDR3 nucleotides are TGCGGCGTGAAGACAGGGAGGGGAGATGAGCAGTTCTTC. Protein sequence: CGVKTGRGDEQFF.

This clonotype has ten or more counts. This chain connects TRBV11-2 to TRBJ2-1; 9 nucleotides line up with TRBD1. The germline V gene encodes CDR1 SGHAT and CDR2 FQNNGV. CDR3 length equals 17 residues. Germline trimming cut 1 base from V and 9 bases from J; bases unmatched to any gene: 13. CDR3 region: CASSLGSAGTGYGEQFF. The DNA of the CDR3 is TGTGCCAGCAGCTTAGGGTCGGCCGGGACAGGGTATGGTGAGCAGTTCTTC.

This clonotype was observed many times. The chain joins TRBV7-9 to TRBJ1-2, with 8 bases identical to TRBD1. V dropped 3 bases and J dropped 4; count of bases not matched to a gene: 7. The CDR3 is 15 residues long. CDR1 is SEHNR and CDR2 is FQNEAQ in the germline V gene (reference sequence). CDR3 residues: CASSFTTGDIYGYTF. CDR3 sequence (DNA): TGTGCCAGCAGCTTTACGACAGGGGACATCTATGGCTACACCTTC.

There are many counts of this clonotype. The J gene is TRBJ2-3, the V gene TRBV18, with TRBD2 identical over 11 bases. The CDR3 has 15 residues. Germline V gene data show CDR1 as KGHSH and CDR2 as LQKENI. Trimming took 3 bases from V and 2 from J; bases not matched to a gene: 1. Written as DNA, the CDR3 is TGTGCCAGCTCACCGACTAGCGGGGACACAGATACGCAGTATTTT. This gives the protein CASSPTSGDTDTQYF.

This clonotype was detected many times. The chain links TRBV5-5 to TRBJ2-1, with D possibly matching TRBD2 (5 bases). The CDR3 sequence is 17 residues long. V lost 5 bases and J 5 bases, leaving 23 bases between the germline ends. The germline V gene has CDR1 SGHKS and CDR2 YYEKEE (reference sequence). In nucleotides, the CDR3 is TGTGCCAGCAGGCGGGCGGTGCTACTATCGAGGCACAATGAGCAGTTCTTC. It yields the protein CASRRAVLLSRHNEQFF.

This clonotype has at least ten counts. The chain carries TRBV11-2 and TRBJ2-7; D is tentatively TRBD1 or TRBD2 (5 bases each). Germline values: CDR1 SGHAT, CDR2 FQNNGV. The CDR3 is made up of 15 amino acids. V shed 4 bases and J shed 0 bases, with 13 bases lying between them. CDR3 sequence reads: CASSWSGTDSYEQYF. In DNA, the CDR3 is TGTGCCAGCAGCTGGTCCGGGACCGACTCCTACGAGCAGTACTTC.

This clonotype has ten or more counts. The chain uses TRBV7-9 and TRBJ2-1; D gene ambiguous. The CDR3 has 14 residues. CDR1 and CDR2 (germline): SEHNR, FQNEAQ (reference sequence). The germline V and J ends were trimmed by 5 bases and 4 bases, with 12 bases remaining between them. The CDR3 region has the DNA TGTGCCAGCAGCCAAATGGGCCCATACAATGAGCAGTTCTTC. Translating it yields CASSQMGPYNEQFF.

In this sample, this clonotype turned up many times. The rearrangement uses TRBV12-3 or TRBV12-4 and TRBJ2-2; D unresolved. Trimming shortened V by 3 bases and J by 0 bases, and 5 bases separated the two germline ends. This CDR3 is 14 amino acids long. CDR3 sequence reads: CASSLQPNTGELFF. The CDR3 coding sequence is TGTGCCAGCAGTTTGCAGCCGAACACCGGGGAGCTGTTTTTT.

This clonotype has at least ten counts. DNA of the CDR3: TGTGCCAGCAGCTTAGCCTCGGGTTTGCGGAACACTGAAGCTTTCTTT. It is translated as CASSLASGLRNTEAFF. This chain connects TRBV7-8 to TRBJ1-1; D is unclear. The CDR3 contains 16 residues. Germline lookup yields CDR1 SGHVS and CDR2 FQNEAQ. Trimming took off 0 bases at V and 1 base at J, with 12 bases between the two ends.

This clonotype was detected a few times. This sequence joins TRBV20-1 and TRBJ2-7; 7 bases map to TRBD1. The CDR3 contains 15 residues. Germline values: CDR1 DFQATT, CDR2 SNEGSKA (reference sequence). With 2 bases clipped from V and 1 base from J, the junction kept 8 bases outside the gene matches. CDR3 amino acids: CSARPLGGGSYEQYF. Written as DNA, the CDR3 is TGCAGTGCTAGACCCTTAGGGGGCGGGTCCTACGAGCAGTACTTC.

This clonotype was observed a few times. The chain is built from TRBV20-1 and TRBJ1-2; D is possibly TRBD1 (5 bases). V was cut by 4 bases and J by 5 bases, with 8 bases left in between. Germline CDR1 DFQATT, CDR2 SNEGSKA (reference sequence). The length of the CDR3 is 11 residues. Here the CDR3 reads CSATTGYGYTF. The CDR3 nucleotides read TGCAGTGCTACCACAGGTTATGGCTACACCTTC.

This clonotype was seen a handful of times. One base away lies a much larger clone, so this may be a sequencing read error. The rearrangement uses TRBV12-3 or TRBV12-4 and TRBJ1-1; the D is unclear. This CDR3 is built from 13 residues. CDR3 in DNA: TGTGCCAGCCAACCGGCTTTGAACACTGAAGCTCTCTTT. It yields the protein CASQPALNTEALF.

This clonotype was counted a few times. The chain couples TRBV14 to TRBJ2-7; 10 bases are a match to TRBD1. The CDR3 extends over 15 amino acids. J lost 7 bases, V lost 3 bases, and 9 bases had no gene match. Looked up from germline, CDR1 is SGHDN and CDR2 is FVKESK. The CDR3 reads CASSQEETGGWEQYF. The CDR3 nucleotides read TGTGCCAGCAGCCAGGAGGAGACAGGGGGCTGGGAGCAGTACTTC.

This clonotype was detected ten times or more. The CDR3 is CASSPPGTIYGYTF. The CDR3 nucleotides read TGTGCCAGCAGCCCCCCAGGGACCATCTATGGCTACACCTTC. The chain links TRBV3-1 to TRBJ1-2, with D tentatively TRBD1 (5 bases). Germline assignment: CDR1 LGHDT and CDR2 YNNKEL (reference sequence). V gave up 4 bases and J gave up 4 bases, with 13 bases separating them. This CDR3 has 14 amino acids.

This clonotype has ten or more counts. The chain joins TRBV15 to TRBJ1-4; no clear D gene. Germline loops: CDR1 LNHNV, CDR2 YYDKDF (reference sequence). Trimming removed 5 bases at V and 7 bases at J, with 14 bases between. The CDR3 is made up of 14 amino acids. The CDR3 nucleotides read TGTGCCACCAGCCTCGGGCAAAGCGGTGAAAAACTGTTTTTT. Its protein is CATSLGQSGEKLFF.